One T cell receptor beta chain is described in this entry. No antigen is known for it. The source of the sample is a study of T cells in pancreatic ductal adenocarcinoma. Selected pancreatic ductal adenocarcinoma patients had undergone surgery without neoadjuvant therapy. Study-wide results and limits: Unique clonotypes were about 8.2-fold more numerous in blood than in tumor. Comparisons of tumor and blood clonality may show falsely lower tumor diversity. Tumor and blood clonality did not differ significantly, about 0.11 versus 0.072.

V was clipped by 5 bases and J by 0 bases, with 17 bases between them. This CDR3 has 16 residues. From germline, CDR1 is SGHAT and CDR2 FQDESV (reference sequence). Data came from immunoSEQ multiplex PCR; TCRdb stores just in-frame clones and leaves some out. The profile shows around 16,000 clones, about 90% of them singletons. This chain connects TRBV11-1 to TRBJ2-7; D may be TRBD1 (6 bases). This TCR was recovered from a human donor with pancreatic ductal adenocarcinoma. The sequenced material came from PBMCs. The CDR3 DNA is TGTGCCAGCAGCCCTAGGGGGTCCTTTAGCTCCTACGAGCAGTACTTC. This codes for CASSPRGSFSSYEQYF.